A selection of T cell receptor beta chains follows, all from one sample in a study of blood T cell repertoires in COVID-19. The assay was immunoSEQ multiplex PCR, and TCRdb's table has in-frame clones only and misses some. The data show more than 95,000 clones, roughly 87% seen once. What was sequenced was peripheral blood. The receptors come from a human donor in a cohort sampled during active COVID-19. Both conserved end residues are part of each CDR3. D genes are given only for firm matches. Size is stated for part of the rows, as once, few or many counts, or as a class when the clone is expanded.

>.|TRBJ1-6|few|TRBV2
TGTGCCAGCAGGGGAGAGGGCTCACCCCTCCACTTT
CASRGEGSPLHF
>TRBD1|TRBJ1-5|.|TRBV4-2
TGTGCCAGCAGCCAAGGGACACAGGGGACTCAGCCCCAGCATTTT
CASSQGTQGTQPQHF
>.|TRBJ1-2|.|TRBV7-3
TGTGCCAGCAGCTTAAATGGGGGCTCTAACTATGGCTACACCTTC
CASSLNGGSNYGYTF
>TRBD1|TRBJ2-2|.|TRBV27
TGTGCCAGCAGTGGGACAGGGGGAACCGGGGAGCTGTTTTTT
CASSGTGGTGELFF
>TRBD1|TRBJ1-6|.|TRBV28
TGTGCCAGCAGCGTGAGGGACAGTGTGAATTCACCCCTCCACTTT
CASSVRDSVNSPLHF
>.|TRBJ1-4|once|TRBV7-9
TGTGCCAGCAGCGCCCGGACAGTAGAAAAACTGTTTTTT
CASSARTVEKLFF
>.|TRBJ2-1|.|TRBV19
TGTGCCAGTAGTATAGATATGACGGGCTCGGAGGCCTACAATGAGCAGTTCTTC
CASSIDMTGSEAYNEQFF
>TRBD1|TRBJ1-1|once|TRBV5-1
TGCGCCAGCAGAAATGAATGGGACAGTTTTGCGAAAGCTTTCTTT
CASRNEWDSFAKAFF
>TRBD1|TRBJ1-5|.|TRBV19
TGTGCCAGTAGTCTCCTTAGACAGGGGAGGCAGCCCCAGCATTTT
CASSLLRQGRQPQHF
>.|TRBJ1-5|few|TRBV6-5
TGTGCCAGCCGGAGATGGATCAATCAGCCCCAGCATTTT
CASRRWINQPQHF
>TRBD2|TRBJ2-1|.|TRBV29-1
TGCAGCGTTGATACTAGCGGGGCTTTGTACAATGAGCAGTTCTTC
CSVDTSGALYNEQFF
>TRBD1|TRBJ1-2|.|TRBV5-6
TGTGCCAGCAGCTTCAGACAGGGGGATGGCTACACCTTC
CASSFRQGDGYTF
>TRBD2|TRBJ2-7|.|TRBV7-9
TGTGCCAGCAGCTTAGATCGGGGGGGCGAGCAGTACTTC
CASSLDRGGEQYF
>.|TRBJ2-3|.|TRBV4-1
TGCGCCAGCAGCCAAGGGGGGACTCGCACAGATACGCAGTATTTT
CASSQGGTRTDTQYF
>TRBD2|TRBJ2-7|once|TRBV9
TGTGCCAGCAGCGCTAGCGGGAGGGCCCAGATCTACGAGCAGTACTTC
CASSASGRAQIYEQYF
>.|TRBJ2-3|.|TRBV3-1/TRBV3-2
TGTGCCAGCAGCCTACGGACTACACCCAGCACAGATACGCAGTATTTT
CASSLRTTPSTDTQYF